These 17 T cell receptor beta chains share one sample of origin, sequenced in a study of neurological immune-mediated disorders. TCRdb re-called the 5' RACE reads with MiXCR, one entry per CDR3 protein. The table includes tens of thousands of distinct CDR3 sequences, 15% detected once. Sequenced material: PBMCs. The receptors shown here come from a female donor with HTLV-1-associated myelopathy (HAM/TSP).

The chain has TRBV7-6 and TRBJ2-1; 13 bases agree with TRBD2. The CDR3 runs 13 residues. CDR1 is SGHVS and CDR2 is FNYEAQ in the germline V gene. V gave up 5 bases and J gave up 10 bases; unmatched junction bases: 2. This chain's CDR3 is CASSMTSGGEQFF. The CDR3 DNA sequence: TGTGCCAGCAGCATGACTAGCGGGGGGGAGCAGTTCTTC.

The V gene is TRBV7-9, the J gene TRBJ2-1; TRBD2 might be the D (6 bases). Trimming took 5 bases from V and 13 from J, leaving 15 bases between them. The CDR3 spans 12 residues. CDR1 and CDR2 (germline): SEHNR, FQNEAQ (reference sequence). The CDR3 DNA follows: TGTGCCAGCAGCCCCTCACCGGGGGAACAGTTCTTC. This sequence encodes CASSPSPGEQFF.

In its sample, this clonotype was seen many times. J is TRBJ1-1 and V is TRBV20-1, with 7 positions matching TRBD1. The CDR3 runs to 13 residues. The V segment lost 7 bases and the J segment 0 bases; nucleotides outside the gene matches: 5. Germline loops: CDR1 DFQATT, CDR2 SNEGSKA (reference sequence). The CDR3 reads CSVDRDMNTEAFF. CDR3 bases: TGCAGTGTCGACAGGGACATGAACACTGAAGCTTTCTTT.

This clonotype was counted ten times or more. This chain connects TRBV7-2 to TRBJ2-3, with TRBD2 matching 11 bases. The CDR3 covers 18 residues. Germline V gene data show CDR1 as SGHTA and CDR2 as FQGNSA. V dropped 1 base and J dropped 4; count of bases not matched to a gene: 10. The CDR3 loop reads CASSLGFSGGALADTQYF. CDR3 DNA sequence: TGTGCCAGCAGCTTAGGCTTTAGCGGGGGGGCTCTCGCAGATACGCAGTATTTT.

This clonotype is medium-sized (0.01 to 0.1%) by share. The rearrangement uses TRBV10-3 and TRBJ1-1; D unresolved. The CDR3 is 12 amino acids. The ends were cut back, 4 bases at V and 11 bases at J, with 14 bases in the middle. CDR1 and CDR2 (germline): ENHRY, SYGVKD. CDR3 loop: CAISAPSDRAFF. CDR3 DNA: TGTGCCATCAGTGCTCCGTCGGATAGGGCTTTCTTT.

This clonotype has a count of ten or more. This sequence joins TRBV20-1 and TRBJ1-6, with TRBD1 identical over 8 bases. Germline V gene sequence: CDR1 DFQATT, CDR2 SNEGSKA (reference sequence). This CDR3 has 15 residues. With V trimmed by 0 bases and J by 6 bases, 4 bases remained unmatched. In DNA form, the CDR3 reads TGCAGTGCTAGAGATCTCAGGGGGCTTAATTCACCCCTCCACTTT. As protein: CSARDLRGLNSPLHF.

The sample holds many counts of this clonotype. The chain combines TRBV6-5 with TRBJ1-4; a weak D match, TRBD1 (5 bases). V was pared by 6 bases and J by 7 bases, with 18 bases between. Germline CDR1 MNHEY, CDR2 SVGAGI. This CDR3 has 15 residues. The CDR3 sequence is CASRDKGVHSEKLFF. In DNA, the CDR3 is TGTGCCAGCAGGGACAAAGGGGTCCATTCTGAAAAACTGTTTTTT.

In this sample, this clonotype is medium-sized. This chain uses TRBV28 with TRBJ1-2; D is uncertain. Trimming removed 6 bases at V and 4 bases at J, with 12 bases between. Germline V gene sequence: CDR1 MDHEN, CDR2 SYDVKM. CDR3 size: 13 residues. CDR3 coding DNA: TGTGCCAGCAGAAAGCCCCAGGTCTATGGCTACACCTTC. Amino acid sequence: CASRKPQVYGYTF.

There are many counts of this clonotype. The chain has TRBV28 and TRBJ1-2; D call uncertain. The CDR3 contains 15 residues. Trimming pared 2 bases from V and 6 bases from J, leaving 16 bases between. Per germline, CDR1 MDHEN and CDR2 SYDVKM. The CDR3 bases are TGTGCCAGCAGTTTAGGGCTCGCTCCCTGGGATGGCTACACCTTC. Protein: CASSLGLAPWDGYTF.

This clonotype was counted at least ten times. The gene calls are TRBV4-3 and TRBJ2-3; 12 bases are a match to TRBD2. The CDR3 spans 16 residues. The ends lost 3 bases at V and 1 base at J; junction bases unmatched: 2. Germline lookup yields CDR1 LGHNA and CDR2 YSLEER. The CDR3 region is CASSHPSGGGTDTQYF. CDR3 nucleotides: TGCGCCAGCAGCCATCCTAGCGGGGGGGGCACAGATACGCAGTATTTT.

This clonotype was counted ten times or more. This chain uses TRBV7-3 with TRBJ2-3; 14 bases agree with TRBD2. The J segment lost 3 bases and the V segment lost 5 bases, leaving 4 bases of the junction unmatched. CDR3 length equals 16 residues. Germline values: CDR1 SGHTA, CDR2 FQGTGA. The DNA of the CDR3 is TGTGCCAGCAGCGTAGGGACTAGCGGGGGTACAGATACGCAGTATTTT. The encoded protein is CASSVGTSGGTDTQYF.

This clonotype was observed many times. CDR3 sequence: CSARDLGGEDYEQYF. The CDR3 coding sequence is TGCAGTGCTAGAGATTTGGGGGGGGAAGACTACGAGCAGTACTTC. The J gene is TRBJ2-7, the V gene TRBV20-1; 7 bases are a match to TRBD2. V shed 0 bases, J shed 3 bases, and the junction held 8 bases outside the gene matches. Germline V gene sequence: CDR1 DFQATT, CDR2 SNEGSKA (reference sequence). The CDR3 loop spans 15 amino acids.

Sample share makes this clonotype medium-sized. The chain carries TRBV5-1 and TRBJ2-1, with TRBD1 identical over 10 bases. The V gene end was trimmed by 5 bases and the J gene end by 8 bases; junction bases not matched to a gene: 7. The CDR3 runs to 14 residues. Germline values: CDR1 SGHRS, CDR2 YFSETQ. Written as DNA, the CDR3 is TGCGCCAGCAGTTTCAGGACAGGGGGATATGAGCAGTTCTTC. As protein: CASSFRTGGYEQFF. The entire variable domain, with the rest obtained from reference TRBV5-1 and TRBJ2-1, is as follows: KAGVTQTPRYLIKTRGQQVTLSCSPISGHRSVSWYQQTPGQGLQFLFEYFSETQRNKGNFPGRFSGRQFSNSRSEMNVSTLELGDSALYLCASSFRTGGYEQFFGPGTRLTVL.

This clonotype is labeled medium-sized. The CDR3 loop reads CASSPSGAYEQYF. The DNA of the CDR3 is TGTGCCAGCAGCCCCTCGGGGGCCTACGAGCAGTACTTC. This rearrangement joins TRBV7-9 to TRBJ2-7; a possible D gene is TRBD2 (6 bases). The CDR3 is made up of 13 amino acids. The V gene's germline CDR1 is SEHNR and CDR2 FQNEAQ (reference sequence). Trimming shortened V by 5 bases and J by 2 bases, and 10 bases separated the two germline ends.

This clonotype has at least ten counts. This chain links TRBV5-1 with TRBJ1-1, with 7 bases identical to TRBD1. Germline CDR1 and CDR2: SGHRS and YFSETQ. The CDR3 has 15 amino acids. The V segment lost 4 bases and the J segment 4 bases; nucleotides outside the gene matches: 10. CDR3 residues: CASSIMTGRGTEAFF. CDR3 nucleotide sequence: TGCGCCAGCAGCATAATGACAGGGAGAGGCACTGAAGCTTTCTTT.

This clonotype occurred many times. The rearrangement joins TRBV19 to TRBJ2-7; maybe TRBD1 (6 bases). The CDR3 runs 14 residues. In germline, CDR1 is LNHDA, CDR2 SQIVND (reference sequence). The germline V and J ends were trimmed by 4 bases and 0 bases, with 10 bases remaining between them. The CDR3 nucleotides read TGTGCCAGTAGTACGCAAGGGGGCTCCTACGAGCAGTACTTC. Translation gives CASSTQGGSYEQYF.

In its sample, this clonotype is medium-sized (0.01 to 0.1%). This chain joins TRBV20-1 and TRBJ2-5; possible D gene TRBD1, 6 bases. From germline, CDR1 is DFQATT and CDR2 SNEGSKA (reference sequence). V was shortened by 3 bases and J by 2 bases, with 7 bases between the two germline ends. The CDR3 consists of 12 residues. The chain's CDR3 is CSASDRQETQYF. The CDR3 DNA reads as TGCAGTGCTAGTGACAGGCAAGAGACCCAGTACTTC.